Below, one T cell receptor (beta chain) is given with its context. Its antigen is unknown. TCRdb re-analysed the reads in MiXCR, keeping a single row per CDR3 protein. The sample contains around 540,000 distinct CDR3 sequences, more than 30% of which appear only once. This record comes from a study of T cell repertoires in cytomegalovirus infection. Study-level information: The authors relied on CMV epitopes, both recently identified HLA-C-restricted and well-studied HLA-B-restricted. Public TCR beta signatures indicated both CMV infection and matching HLA type. Study outcomes and limitations: There were carriers of CMV plus the relevant HLA, and cumulative public TCR beta family frequency identified them. The study found HLA-C-restricted CMV-specific TCR beta clonotypes dominating the ex vivo response.

The CDR3 has 14 residues. V lost 6 bases and J 1 base, leaving 12 bases between the germline ends. The source of this sequence is a human donor in good health (CMV status not recorded). Some clones in this sample may be carry-over from other donors' samples. The chain joins TRBV12-3 or TRBV12-4 to TRBJ1-2; maybe TRBD1 (6 bases). Material: cultured PBMCs, obtained from culture after CMV antigen stimulation. In nucleotides, the CDR3 is TGTGCCAGCAGCCACAGGGCCCTTAACTATGGCTACACCTTC. Encoded protein: CASSHRALNYGYTF.